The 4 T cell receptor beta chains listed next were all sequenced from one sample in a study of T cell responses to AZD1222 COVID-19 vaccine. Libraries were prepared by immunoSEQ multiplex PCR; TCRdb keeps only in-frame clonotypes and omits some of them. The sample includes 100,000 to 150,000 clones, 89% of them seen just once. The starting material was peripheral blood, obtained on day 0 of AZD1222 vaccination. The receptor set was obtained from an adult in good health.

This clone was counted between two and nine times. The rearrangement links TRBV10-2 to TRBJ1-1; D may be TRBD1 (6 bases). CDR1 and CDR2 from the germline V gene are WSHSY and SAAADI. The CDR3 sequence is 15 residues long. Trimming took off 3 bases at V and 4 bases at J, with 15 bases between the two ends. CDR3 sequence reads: CASSETGFVSTEAFF. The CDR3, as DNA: TGCGCCAGCAGTGAAACAGGGTTTGTAAGCACTGAAGCTTTCTTT.

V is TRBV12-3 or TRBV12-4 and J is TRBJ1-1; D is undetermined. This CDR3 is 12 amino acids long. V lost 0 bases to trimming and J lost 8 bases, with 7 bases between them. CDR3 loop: CASSLAAGEAFF. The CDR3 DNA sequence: TGTGCCAGCAGTTTAGCGGCAGGCGAAGCTTTCTTT.

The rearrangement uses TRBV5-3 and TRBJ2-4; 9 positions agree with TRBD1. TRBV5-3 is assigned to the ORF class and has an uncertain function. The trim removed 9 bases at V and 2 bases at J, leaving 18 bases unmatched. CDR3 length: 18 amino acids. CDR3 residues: CATTPPHDRGESKNIQYF. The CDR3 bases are TGTGCCACAACCCCCCCCCACGACAGGGGGGAATCCAAAAACATTCAGTACTTC.

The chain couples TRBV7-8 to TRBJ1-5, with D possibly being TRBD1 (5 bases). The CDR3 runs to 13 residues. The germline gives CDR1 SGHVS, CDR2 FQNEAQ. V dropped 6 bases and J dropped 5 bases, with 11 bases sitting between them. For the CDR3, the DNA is TGTGCCAGCAGTTATAGACAGTATCAGCCCCAGCATTTT. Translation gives CASSYRQYQPQHF.